Below are 28 T cell receptor beta chains sequenced from a single sample in a study of blood T cell repertoires in COVID-19. This table comes from immunoSEQ multiplex PCR, and its TCRdb copy is limited to in-frame clones, with some not included. Among about 400,000 clones listed, around nine tenths were seen once. Sequencing input: peripheral blood. These receptors were taken from a human donor in a cohort sampled during active COVID-19.

This clone was seen a handful of times. The same CDR3 is also encoded by other DNA sequences in this sample. This sequence joins TRBV6-1 and TRBJ1-6, with D possibly TRBD1 on 6 matching bases. Germline CDR1 MNHNS, CDR2 SASEGT. V lost 3 bases and J 10 bases, leaving 13 bases between the germline ends. This CDR3 is 14 amino acids long. The CDR3 is CASSDGPGESPLHF. CDR3 nucleotide sequence: TGTGCCAGCAGTGATGGACCAGGGGAATCACCCCTCCACTTT.

V and J are TRBV7-8 and TRBJ2-5; TRBD1 or TRBD2 may be the D gene (7 bases each). Trimming shortened V by 5 bases and J by 4 bases, and 14 bases separated the two germline ends. CDR1 and CDR2 (germline): SGHVS, FQNEAQ. The CDR3 is made up of 14 amino acids. The CDR3 reads CASSRGRGLETQYF. The CDR3 bases are TGTGCCAGCAGCCGAGGGAGGGGGCTAGAGACCCAGTACTTC. Drawing the rest from reference TRBV7-8 and TRBJ2-5, the complete variable domain is GAGVSQSPRYKVAKRGQDVALRCDPISGHVSLFWYQQALGQGPEFLTYFQNEAQLDKSGLPSDRFFAERPEGSVSTLKIQRTQQEDSAVYLCASSRGRGLETQYFGPGTRLLVL.

The chain links TRBV12-3 or TRBV12-4 to TRBJ2-7; D might be TRBD2 (5 bases). V gave up 3 bases and J gave up 5 bases, with 5 bases separating them. The CDR3 has 11 amino acids. The CDR3 DNA reads as TGTGCCAGCAGTTTCGGGAACGAGCAGTACTTC. It yields the protein CASSFGNEQYF.

Here the CDR3 DNA reads TGTGCCAGCAGCCGGTTGGCGGGACTAGCCACAGATACGCAGTATTTT. It is translated as CASSRLAGLATDTQYF. The chain links TRBV7-8 to TRBJ2-3; the match to TRBD2 covers 9 bases. The CDR3 totals 16 residues. CDR1 SGHVS and CDR2 FQNEAQ come from the germline V gene. J gave up 2 bases and V 5 bases, and 8 bases lay outside the gene matches.

The chain couples TRBV21-1 to TRBJ2-7; the table's D call, TRBD2, was not checked against the DNA. TRBV21-1 is labeled a pseudogene. The CDR3 runs to 19 residues. In DNA, the CDR3 is TGTGCCAGCGAGACCCGGGCGGGGGGACTAACTCTAAGCTCCTACGAGCAGTACTTC. Its translation is CASETRAGGLTLSSYEQYF.

The V call is TRBV7-8, the J call TRBJ1-5; 9 bases agree with TRBD1. The CDR3 has 19 residues. Germline V CDR1 and CDR2: SGHVS, FQNEAQ. The junction had 12 bases not matched to a gene; V was cut back by 3 bases and J by 0 bases. The CDR3 sequence: CASSFGWTGDPTSNQPQHF. The CDR3 DNA follows: TGTGCCAGCAGCTTCGGATGGACAGGGGACCCTACTAGCAATCAGCCCCAGCATTTT.

The gene calls are TRBV10-1 and TRBJ2-7, with a weak D call TRBD1 (5 bases). The V end lost 3 bases, the J end lost 6 bases, and 12 bases lay between the germline ends. Germline-derived CDR1 and CDR2 are WNHNN and SYGVQD (reference sequence). This CDR3 is 13 amino acids long. The CDR3 nucleotides read TGCGCCAGCAGTGAATCCAGGGCCGGCGAGCAGTACTTC. Translation: CASSESRAGEQYF.

Comment on this clone: The sample contains more than one DNA sequence encoding this CDR3. The chain is built from TRBV10-3 and TRBJ1-1; a weak D match, TRBD1 (5 bases). This CDR3 has 15 residues. V was trimmed by 3 bases and J by 1 base, leaving 12 bases between them. Germline CDR1 reads ENHRY; CDR2 reads SYGVKD. In DNA, the CDR3 is TGTGCCATCAGTGACCCAGGACAAGCGAACACTGAAGCTTTCTTT. Protein product: CAISDPGQANTEAFF.

The V call is TRBV5-1, the J call TRBJ1-4, with 8 bases fitting TRBD1. Germline loops: CDR1 SGHRS, CDR2 YFSETQ. There are 17 residues in the CDR3. The ends lost 4 bases at V and 8 bases at J; junction bases unmatched: 16. The CDR3 protein is CASSLTPGTGGREKLFF. The CDR3 coding sequence is TGCGCCAGCAGCCTTACACCCGGGACAGGAGGAAGGGAAAAACTGTTTTTT.

V is TRBV5-1 and J is TRBJ2-1; the match to TRBD2 covers 8 bases. The CDR3 is made up of 16 amino acids. The germline CDR1 and CDR2 sequences are SGHRS and YFSETQ. The V gene end was trimmed by 2 bases and the J gene end by 5 bases; junction bases not matched to a gene: 9. CDR3 in DNA: TGCGCCAGCAGCTTTCGCAGTCTAGCGGGTAACAATGAGCAGTTCTTC. Translated: CASSFRSLAGNNEQFF.

CDR3 DNA: TGTGCCAGCAGTTCGAGCTACTCCTACGAGCAGTACTTC. It yields the protein CASSSSYSYEQYF. The rearrangement joins TRBV5-4 to TRBJ2-7; D is unresolved. Germline V CDR1 and CDR2: SGHNT, YYREEE (reference sequence). Trimming removed 5 bases at V and 0 bases at J, with 9 bases between. CDR3 length: 13 residues.

V usage is TRBV7-6 and J usage is TRBJ2-6; possible D gene TRBD2, 5 bases. The germline V and J ends were trimmed by 1 base and 3 bases, with 7 bases remaining between them. Germline V CDR1 and CDR2: SGHVS, FNYEAQ. The CDR3 has 15 amino acids. CDR3 sequence reads: CASSLGAGGANVLTF. In DNA form, the CDR3 reads TGTGCCAGCAGCTTAGGGGCGGGTGGGGCCAACGTCCTGACTTTC. Full variable domain (remainder filled in from reference TRBV7-6 and TRBJ2-6): GAGVSQSPRYKVTKRGQDVALRCDPISGHVSLYWYRQALGQGPEFLTYFNYEAQQDKSGLPNDRFSAERPEGSISTLTIQRTEQRDSAMYRCASSLGAGGANVLTFGAGSRLTVL.

The V and J genes are TRBV6-5 and TRBJ2-1, with 8 bases fitting TRBD1. Germline trimming cut 5 bases from V and 4 bases from J; bases unmatched to any gene: 7. This CDR3 region has 15 residues. Germline assignment: CDR1 MNHEY and CDR2 SVGAGI. The CDR3 here is CASSHDRGLYNEQFF. The CDR3 DNA reads as TGTGCCAGCAGTCACGACAGGGGACTTTACAATGAGCAGTTCTTC.

This clone occurred a few times. The chain has TRBV19 and TRBJ1-4; D perhaps matches TRBD1 (6 bases). Between the trimmed V and J ends, which lost 3 bases and 8 bases, there was a span of 19 bases. This CDR3 spans 16 amino acids. From germline, CDR1 is LNHDA and CDR2 SQIVND (reference sequence). In nucleotides, the CDR3 is TGTGCCAGTAGTATCTCCCCCCCTGGACAGAAAGAAAAACTGTTTTTT. This encodes CASSISPPGQKEKLFF.

V usage is TRBV5-4 and J usage is TRBJ2-5; perhaps TRBD1 as D (6 bases). There are 15 residues in the CDR3. The V end lost 2 bases, the J end lost 4 bases, and 15 bases lay between the germline ends. Germline V lookup: CDR1 SGHNT, CDR2 YYREEE (reference sequence). This chain's CDR3 is CASSLGGSVGETQYF. DNA for the CDR3: TGTGCCAGCAGCTTAGGGGGTTCGGTCGGAGAGACCCAGTACTTC.

This chain joins TRBV30 and TRBJ1-4; TRBD1 matches 8 bases. The CDR3 spans 13 residues. Unmatched junction bases numbered 3, after V lost 2 bases and J lost 7 bases. The germline gives CDR1 GTSNPN, CDR2 SVGIG (reference sequence). CDR3 DNA: TGTGCCTGGAGTAGCAGGGGGCGTGAAAAACTGTTTTTT. This codes for CAWSSRGREKLFF.

This clone appeared once. V usage is TRBV24-1 and J usage is TRBJ1-1, with 9 bases that match TRBD1. In germline, CDR1 is KGHDR, CDR2 SFDVKD. After removal of 7 bases from V and 1 base from J, the junction contained 3 bases not matched to a gene. The CDR3 totals 14 residues. The CDR3 loop is CATRETGGNTEAFF. In nucleotides, the CDR3 is TGTGCCACCAGGGAGACAGGGGGGAACACTGAAGCTTTCTTT.

The rearrangement links TRBV11-2 to TRBJ2-5; 8 positions match TRBD2. From germline, CDR1 is SGHAT and CDR2 FQNNGV. The CDR3 extends over 16 amino acids. Trimming took 6 bases from V and 4 from J; bases not matched to a gene: 13. Here the CDR3 reads CASRGSGGANLETQYF. DNA for the CDR3: TGTGCCAGCAGGGGGTCCGGGGGGGCCAATTTAGAGACCCAGTACTTC.

The rearrangement links TRBV30 to TRBJ2-2; maybe TRBD1 (8 bases). Trimming took 4 bases from V and 3 from J, leaving 12 bases between them. Germline CDR1 GTSNPN, CDR2 SVGIG (reference sequence). This CDR3 comprises 14 residues. CDR3 nucleotide sequence: TGTGCCTGGAACAGGGGGGGAGACACCGGGGAGCTGTTTTTT. Its translation: CAWNRGGDTGELFF.

The rearrangement uses TRBV5-6 and TRBJ2-3; maybe TRBD2 (5 bases). The CDR3 is made up of 15 amino acids. CDR1 and CDR2 from the germline V gene are SGHDT and YYEEEE. Trimming cost V 4 bases and J 1 base, with 13 bases left between them. The CDR3 DNA reads as TGTGCCAGCAGCCCGGACGCGGGTGGCACAGATACGCAGTATTTT. Translating it yields CASSPDAGGTDTQYF. Complete variable domain (other parts from reference TRBV5-6 and TRBJ2-3): DAGVTQSPTHLIKTRGQQVTLRCSPKSGHDTVSWYQQALGQGPQFIFQYYEEEERQRGNFPDRFSGHQFPNYSSELNVNALLLGDSALYLCASSPDAGGTDTQYFGPGTRLTVL.

The chain joins TRBV6-5 to TRBJ2-7; 7 bases are shared with TRBD1. This CDR3 region has 13 residues. Germline lookup yields CDR1 MNHEY and CDR2 SVGAGI. V was clipped by 2 bases and J by 4 bases; unmatched bases: 2. In DNA, the CDR3 is TGTGCCAGCAGTTACCTGACAGGGTACGAGCAGTACTTC. The encoded protein is CASSYLTGYEQYF.

V is TRBV7-2 and J is TRBJ2-3, with 13 positions matching TRBD2. Germline CDR1 and CDR2: SGHTA and FQGNSA. CDR3 length: 16 amino acids. V dropped 6 bases and J dropped 3; count of bases not matched to a gene: 6. The CDR3 region is CASRPRTSGRTDTQYF. The CDR3 DNA reads TGTGCCAGCAGACCGAGGACTAGCGGGAGAACAGATACGCAGTATTTT. Based on the CDR3 plus reference TRBV7-2 and TRBJ2-3, the full variable domain is GAGVSQSPSNKVTEKGKDVELRCDPISGHTALYWYRQSLGQGLEFLIYFQGNSAPDKSGLPSDRFSAERTGGSVSTLTIQRTQQEDSAVYLCASRPRTSGRTDTQYFGPGTRLTVL.

This clone has only one observation. J is TRBJ1-1 and V is TRBV7-8; D is perhaps TRBD1 (5 bases). CDR3 length: 13 amino acids. Trimming stripped 1 base from V and 10 bases from J, with 13 bases between. CDR1 is SGHVS and CDR2 is FQNEAQ in the germline V gene. CDR3 nucleotides: TGTGCCAGCAGCTTAGGGCCGTCCGGGGGAGCTTTCTTT. It encodes CASSLGPSGGAFF.

This rearrangement joins TRBV29-1 to TRBJ2-7; tentatively, D is TRBD1 (6 bases). CDR1 and CDR2 from the germline V gene are SQVTM and ANQGSEA. V gave up 7 bases and J gave up 4 bases, with 14 bases separating them. The CDR3 runs to 12 residues. The CDR3 region is CSAEDRLYEQYF. CDR3 bases: TGCAGCGCTGAGGACAGACTTTACGAGCAGTACTTC.

This chain links TRBV5-6 with TRBJ2-7; 8 bases are a match to TRBD1. After removal of 2 bases from V and 2 bases from J, the junction contained 6 bases not matched to a gene. From germline, CDR1 is SGHDT and CDR2 YYEEEE. The CDR3 runs 15 residues. CDR3 amino acids: CASSLPGQVAYEQYF. CDR3 sequence (DNA): TGTGCCAGCAGCTTACCGGGACAGGTAGCCTACGAGCAGTACTTC.

This clone was observed a single time. This chain connects TRBV9 to TRBJ1-1; D is undetermined. The V end was cut by 3 bases, the J end by 1 base, with 7 bases between. This CDR3 has 13 amino acids. The germline CDR1 and CDR2 sequences are SGDLS and YYNGEE. This chain's CDR3 is CASSEAGNTEAFF. The DNA of the CDR3 is TGTGCCAGCAGCGAAGCGGGGAACACTGAAGCTTTCTTT.

V and J are TRBV3-1 (or the pseudogene TRBV3-2) and TRBJ2-3, with 11 bases identical to TRBD2. This CDR3 is built from 17 residues. Trimming removed 2 bases from V and 4 bases from J; junction bases left unmatched: 8. Per the germline V gene, CDR1 is LGHDT and CDR2 is YNNKEL (reference sequence). The CDR3 sequence: CASSQSIAGGGADTQYF. For the CDR3, the DNA is TGTGCCAGCAGCCAATCCATAGCGGGAGGGGGGGCAGATACGCAGTATTTT.

The V and J genes are TRBV10-2 and TRBJ1-2; D remains unclear. V dropped 4 bases and J dropped 0 bases, with 12 bases sitting between them. CDR3 length: 15 amino acids. CDR1 WSHSY and CDR2 SAAADI come from the germline V gene. CDR3 DNA: TGCGCCAGCAGTGTCAGGCGCTACGCTAACTATGGCTACACCTTC. Encoded protein: CASSVRRYANYGYTF.